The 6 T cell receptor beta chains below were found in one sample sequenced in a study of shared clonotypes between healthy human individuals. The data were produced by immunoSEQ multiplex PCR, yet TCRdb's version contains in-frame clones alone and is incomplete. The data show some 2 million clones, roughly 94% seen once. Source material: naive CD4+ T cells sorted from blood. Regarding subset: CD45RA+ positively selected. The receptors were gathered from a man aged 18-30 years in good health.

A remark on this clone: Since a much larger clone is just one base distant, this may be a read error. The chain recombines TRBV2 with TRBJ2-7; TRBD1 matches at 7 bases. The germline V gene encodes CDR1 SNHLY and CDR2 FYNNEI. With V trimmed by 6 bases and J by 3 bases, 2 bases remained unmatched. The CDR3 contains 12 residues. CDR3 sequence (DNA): TGTGCCAGCAGGGCAGGGGGCTACGAGCAGTACTTC. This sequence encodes CASRAGGYEQYF. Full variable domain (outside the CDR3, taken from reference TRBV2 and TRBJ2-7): EPEVTQTPSHQVTQMGQEVILRCVPISNHLYFYWYRQILGQKVEFLVSFYNNEISEKSEIFDDQFSVERPDGSNFTLKIRSTKLEDSAMYFCASRAGGYEQYFGPGTRLTVT.

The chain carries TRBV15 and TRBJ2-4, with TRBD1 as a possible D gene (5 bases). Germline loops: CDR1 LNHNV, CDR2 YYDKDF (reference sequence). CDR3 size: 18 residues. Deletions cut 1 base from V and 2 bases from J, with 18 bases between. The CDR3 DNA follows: TGTGCCACCAGCAGAGTCAAGGGGCCCACTGTCTCCAAAAACATTCAGTACTTC. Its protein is CATSRVKGPTVSKNIQYF.

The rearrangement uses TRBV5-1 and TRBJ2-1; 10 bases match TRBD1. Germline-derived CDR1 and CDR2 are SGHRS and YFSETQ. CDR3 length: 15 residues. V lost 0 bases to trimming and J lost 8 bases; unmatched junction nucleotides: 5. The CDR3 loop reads CASSLGQGAWDEQFF. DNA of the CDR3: TGCGCCAGCAGCTTGGGACAGGGGGCCTGGGATGAGCAGTTCTTC.

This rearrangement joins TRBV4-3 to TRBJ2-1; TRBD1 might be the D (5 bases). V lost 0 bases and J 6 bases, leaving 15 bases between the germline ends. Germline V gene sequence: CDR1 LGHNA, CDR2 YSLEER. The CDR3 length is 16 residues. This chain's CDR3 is CASSQDSGFRGNEQFF. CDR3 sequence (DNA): TGCGCCAGCAGCCAAGATTCTGGCTTTAGGGGCAATGAGCAGTTCTTC.

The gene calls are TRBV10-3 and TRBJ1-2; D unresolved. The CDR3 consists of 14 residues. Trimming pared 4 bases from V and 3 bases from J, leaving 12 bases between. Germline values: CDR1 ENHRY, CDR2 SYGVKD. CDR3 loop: CAISADTVYYGYTF. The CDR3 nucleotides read TGTGCCATCAGTGCCGATACAGTTTACTATGGCTACACCTTC.

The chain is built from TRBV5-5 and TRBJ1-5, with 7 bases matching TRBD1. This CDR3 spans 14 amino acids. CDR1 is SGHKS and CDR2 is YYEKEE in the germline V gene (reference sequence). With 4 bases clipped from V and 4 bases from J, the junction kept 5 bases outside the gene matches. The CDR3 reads CASSRDRANQPQHF. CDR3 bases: TGTGCCAGCAGCCGGGACAGAGCAAATCAGCCCCAGCATTTT.